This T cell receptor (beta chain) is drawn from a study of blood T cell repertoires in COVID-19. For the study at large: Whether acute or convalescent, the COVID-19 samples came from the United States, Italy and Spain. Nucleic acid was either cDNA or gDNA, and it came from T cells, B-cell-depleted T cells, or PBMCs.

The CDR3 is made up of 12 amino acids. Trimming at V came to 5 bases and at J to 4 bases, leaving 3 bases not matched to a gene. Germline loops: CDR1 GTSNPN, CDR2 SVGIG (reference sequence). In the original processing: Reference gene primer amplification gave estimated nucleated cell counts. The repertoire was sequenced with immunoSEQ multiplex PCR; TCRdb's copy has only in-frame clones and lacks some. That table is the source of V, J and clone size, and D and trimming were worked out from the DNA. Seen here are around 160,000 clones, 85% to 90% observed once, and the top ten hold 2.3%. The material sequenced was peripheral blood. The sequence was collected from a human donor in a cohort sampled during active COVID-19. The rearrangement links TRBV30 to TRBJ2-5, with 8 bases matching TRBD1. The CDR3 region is CAWGTGGETQYF. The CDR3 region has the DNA TGTGCCTGGGGGACAGGAGGAGAGACCCAGTACTTC. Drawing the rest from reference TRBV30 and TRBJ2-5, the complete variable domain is SQTIHQWPATLVQPVGSPLSLECTVEGTSNPNLYWYRQAAGRGLQLLFYSVGIGQISSEVPQNLSASRPQDRQFILSSKKLLLSDSGFYLCAWGTGGETQYFGPGTRLLVL.